This TCR beta chain was captured in a study of long-term antiretroviral therapy in people with HIV. On the study more broadly: About a decade before 2015, the earliest samples were taken when ART was typically delayed.

Study conclusions and caveats: Repertoires from HIV showed CDR3 length ranges narrower than those of controls.

Assay version v3.0 of immunoSEQ was used, and it was run at survey level. Here immunoSEQ multiplex PCR was the method, and the copy in TCRdb shows in-frame clones only, minus some. The table lists roughly 29,000 clones, approximately 86% of them singletons, with just under 8.5% in the top ten. The length of the CDR3 is 15 residues. Per germline, CDR1 LNHDA and CDR2 SQIVND (reference sequence). V lost 3 bases to trimming and J lost 2 bases, with 14 bases between them. The study drew at least one pre-ART and at least two post-ART PBMC samples from every donor. Worth noting for this clone: Antigen: not known.

The source material was unsorted PBMCs, sampled 3 years after starting antiretroviral therapy. The TCR was taken from a man aged 40-49 years with HIV. This chain uses TRBV19 with TRBJ2-7; no clear D gene. The CDR3 here is CASSIEGSLTYEQYF. Written as DNA, the CDR3 is TGTGCCAGTAGTATTGAAGGGTCCCTGACCTACGAGCAGTACTTC. The full variable domain, its missing parts supplied by reference TRBV19 and TRBJ2-7, is DGGITQSPKYLFRKEGQNVTLSCEQNLNHDAMYWYRQDPGQGLRLIYYSQIVNDFQKGDIAEGYSVSREKKESFPLTVTSAQKNPTAFYLCASSIEGSLTYEQYFGPGTRLTVT.